These T cell receptor beta chains were read from a single sample in a study of blood T cells in healthy people across ages. TCRdb processed the 5' RACE reads anew with MiXCR; each CDR3 protein has one entry. The profile shows 580,000 or so distinct CDR3 sequences, 47% of them singletons. Source material: blood. The receptor set was obtained from a man older than 75 in good health. CDR3s include the opening cysteine and the closing phenylalanine or tryptophan. D genes are given only for firm matches. Clone size is shown for a subset of rows, as once, few, many or a class of expanded clone.

cdr3_nt	cdr3_aa	d_call	cdr3_length	clone_size	v_call	j_call
TGTGCCAGCAGTTTAACAGCCACTGAAGCTTTCTTT	CASSLTATEAFF	.	12	few	TRBV12-3/TRBV12-4	TRBJ1-1
TGTGCCAGCAGTGAAGGCGGGAGGGCCTTCAATGAGCAGTTCTTC	CASSEGGRAFNEQFF	TRBD2	15	few	TRBV2	TRBJ2-1
TGTGCCAGCAGCTTAGGCGGGGGCAGGAGCTCCTACGAGCAGTACTTC	CASSLGGGRSSYEQYF	.	16	many	TRBV7-2	TRBJ2-7
TGTGCCAGCAGACCAAGGACAGGGGCTAGCAATCAGCCCCAGCATTTT	CASRPRTGASNQPQHF	TRBD1	16	few	TRBV27	TRBJ1-5
TGCAGTGCTTGCCCCCAGGGCGGAGGAACTGAAGCTTTCTTT	CSACPQGGGTEAFF	.	14	.	TRBV20-1	TRBJ1-1
TGCGCCAGCAGCCAGACGACAGGAACGAACTATGGCTACACCTTC	CASSQTTGTNYGYTF	.	15	.	TRBV4-1	TRBJ1-2
TGTGCCAGCAGTCCCCGGGCAAGAAGTAATTCACCCCTCCACTTT	CASSPRARSNSPLHF	.	15	few	TRBV12-3/TRBV12-4	TRBJ1-6
TGTGCCAGCAAAGAACGGGAGATTGGCACAGATACGCAGTATTTT	CASKEREIGTDTQYF	.	15	.	TRBV11-2	TRBJ2-3
TGTGCCAGCAGTCTGTTCTCCGGACCCTATGGCTACACCTTC	CASSLFSGPYGYTF	.	14	once	TRBV12-3/TRBV12-4	TRBJ1-2
TGTGCCAGCAGTGGGATAGCGGGGGTCAATGAGCAGTTCTTC	CASSGIAGVNEQFF	TRBD2	14	.	TRBV25-1	TRBJ2-1
TGTGCCAGCAGTTGGGATGAGCAGTTCTTC	CASSWDEQFF	.	10	many	TRBV6-6	TRBJ2-1
TGTGCCAGCAGCTATACAGACTACGAGCAGTACTTC	CASSYTDYEQYF	.	12	few	TRBV5-5	TRBJ2-7
TGTGCCAGTAGTATAATAGGGTCCGGGGAGCTGTTTTTT	CASSIIGSGELFF	.	13	.	TRBV19	TRBJ2-2
TGCAGTGCTAGAGTGGCAGGGAGGTTAGACACTGAAGCTTTCTTT	CSARVAGRLDTEAFF	.	15	.	TRBV20-1	TRBJ1-1
TGTGCCAGCAGCCCCGGGACAGGAGGAAACGCGCCCCAGCATTTT	CASSPGTGGNAPQHF	TRBD1	15	few	TRBV7-2	TRBJ1-5
TGTGCCAGCAGTACCGCCGGGACTAACACCGGGGAGCTGTTTTTT	CASSTAGTNTGELFF	.	15	once	TRBV11-2	TRBJ2-2
TGTGCCAGCAGCGCCCCGGGACAGGGGAGCACCGGGGAGCTGTTTTTT	CASSAPGQGSTGELFF	TRBD1	16	.	TRBV11-2	TRBJ2-2
TGTGCCAGCAGCGTTGACGGAGGGGCAGATACGCAGTATTTT	CASSVDGGADTQYF	.	14	.	TRBV7-2	TRBJ2-3
TGTGCCAGCAGCCGAATAGCGGACCAAGAGACCCAGTACTTC	CASSRIADQETQYF	.	14	.	TRBV5-6	TRBJ2-5
TGCGCCAGCAGCCAATCCGGGACCTCAGCTTACTATGGCTACACCTTC	CASSQSGTSAYYGYTF	.	16	.	TRBV4-1	TRBJ1-2
TGTGCCAGCAAACAGGGGACGGCCTACGAGCAGTACTTC	CASKQGTAYEQYF	TRBD1	13	few	TRBV3-1	TRBJ2-7
TGTGCCAGCAGCTTTGGCAGGGGAACCGAAACGGCTTTCTTT	CASSFGRGTETAFF	.	14	few	TRBV5-6	TRBJ1-1
TGTGCCAGCAGTTACGGCCTAGGAGGAGGCACAGATACGCAGTATTTT	CASSYGLGGGTDTQYF	.	16	few	TRBV6-2/TRBV6-3	TRBJ2-3
TGTGCCAGCAGCTTAGTTTCAGGGTATGGCTACACCTTC	CASSLVSGYGYTF	.	13	few	TRBV7-2	TRBJ1-2
TGCGCCAGCAGCTCCGGGACACTCGTCACAGATACGCGGTATTTT	CASSSGTLVTDTRYF	.	15	.	TRBV5-1	TRBJ2-3
TGCAGTGCTAGAGATCCGGGCAGTGGCCATGGCTACACCTTC	CSARDPGSGHGYTF	.	14	.	TRBV20-1	TRBJ1-2
TGTGCCAGCAGTTACCTGACAGGCGCCTACGAGCAGTACTTC	CASSYLTGAYEQYF	.	14	few	TRBV6-6	TRBJ2-7
TGTGCCAGCAGCCAAGAGGTGGTGACGGTGAACACTGAAGCTTTCTTT	CASSQEVVTVNTEAFF	.	16	.	TRBV4-2	TRBJ1-1
TGTGCCAGCAGTACGGGGACTCGCAATGAGCAGTTCTTC	CASSTGTRNEQFF	.	13	.	TRBV7-3	TRBJ2-1
TGTGCCAGCGTCGAGACAGGGGTTTTCAATGAGCAGTTCTTC	CASVETGVFNEQFF	TRBD1	14	.	TRBV7-9	TRBJ2-1
TGTGCCAGCAGCCATGGCGGACAGGGGTTAGGGGAGACCCAGTACTTC	CASSHGGQGLGETQYF	TRBD1	16	once	TRBV5-5	TRBJ2-5
TGTGCCAGCAGCGCCATTCGGAGAGGACGGGACTATGGCTACACCTTC	CASSAIRRGRDYGYTF	.	16	few	TRBV7-9	TRBJ1-2
TGTGCCAGCAGCTTAGGTCTGGGGGCCAGATACGAGCAGTACTTC	CASSLGLGARYEQYF	.	15	.	TRBV7-2	TRBJ2-7
TGCGCCAGCGGGACAGGGAGCACAGATACGCAGTATTTT	CASGTGSTDTQYF	TRBD1	13	.	TRBV5-1	TRBJ2-3
TGTGCCAGCAGTACAGCGGGCCTCCAAGAGACCCAGTACTTC	CASSTAGLQETQYF	.	14	.	TRBV12-3/TRBV12-4	TRBJ2-5
TGTGCCAGCAGCGAGGGACACCTCACGGGTACGCAGTATTTT	CASSEGHLTGTQYF	.	14	.	TRBV9	TRBJ2-3
TGTGCCAGCAGCCCTCAGCTGGGGCAAGAGACCCAGTACTTC	CASSPQLGQETQYF	.	14	few	TRBV7-2	TRBJ2-5
TGCAGTGCTAGAGATCGGGGGGCGGGAGCCCCAGATACGCAGTATTTT	CSARDRGAGAPDTQYF	.	16	few	TRBV20-1	TRBJ2-3
TGTGCCAGCAGCCGCAGCTGGGAAAGCTCCTACAATGAGCAGTTCTTC	CASSRSWESSYNEQFF	.	16	.	TRBV7-2	TRBJ2-1
TGCGCCAGCAGCCAAGAGGCCGGCGGACAGGGGATAGATACGCAGTATTTT	CASSQEAGGQGIDTQYF	TRBD1	17	.	TRBV4-3	TRBJ2-3
TGTGCCAGCAGACCAGTGGAGCGCACAGATACGCAGTATTTT	CASRPVERTDTQYF	.	14	few	TRBV6-5	TRBJ2-3
TGTGCCAGCAGTTACTCGGCGGTCCGGGAGACCCAGTACTTC	CASSYSAVRETQYF	.	14	many	TRBV6-5	TRBJ2-5
TGTGCCAGCAGCTTAGACCGGGGAACCCTTAGCGGGGGGGCCCGAAACATTCAGTACTTC	CASSLDRGTLSGGARNIQYF	TRBD2	20	.	TRBV7-2	TRBJ2-4
TGTGCCAGCAGCCCCCGTTTAGCGGGGAAGTACAATGAGCAGTTCTTC	CASSPRLAGKYNEQFF	TRBD2	16	.	TRBV7-9	TRBJ2-1
TGTGCCAGCAGTGAATATGACCCCGGGGACAGGGGTTTTCGCGAGCAGTACTTC	CASSEYDPGDRGFREQYF	TRBD1	18	few	TRBV25-1	TRBJ2-7
TGCAGTGCTAGAGGTCCGGGGCGCCTCTATGGCTACACCTTC	CSARGPGRLYGYTF	.	14	few	TRBV20-1	TRBJ1-2
TGCAGTGCTAGAGATATGGGGACCAATGGCTACACCTTC	CSARDMGTNGYTF	.	13	.	TRBV20-1	TRBJ1-2
TGTGCCAGTAGCGGAGGGGGAGGTCAGCCCCAGCATTTT	CASSGGGGQPQHF	.	13	.	TRBV19	TRBJ1-5
TGTGCCAGCAGCTTAGGTCTAGGGGGTGCGGATACGCAGTATTTT	CASSLGLGGADTQYF	.	15	few	TRBV7-2	TRBJ2-3
TGCGCCAGCAGCTTGACTGCGGGAGTGGCACGCAATGAGCAGTTCTTC	CASSLTAGVARNEQFF	TRBD2	16	.	TRBV5-1	TRBJ2-1
TGTGCCAGCAGGGCAACCATGAACACTGAAGCTTTCTTT	CASRATMNTEAFF	.	13	.	TRBV3-1	TRBJ1-1
TGTGCCAGCAGCTTCGCGAGAAATAACTATGGCTACACCTTC	CASSFARNNYGYTF	.	14	.	TRBV7-2	TRBJ1-2
TGTGCCAGCAGCTTAGATGGCAGGGGCCCAGATACGCAGTATTTT	CASSLDGRGPDTQYF	.	15	.	TRBV7-9	TRBJ2-3
TGTGCCAGCAGACGCGAGCCTTCAGAGTTCAGGCAGTATTTT	CASRREPSEFRQYF	.	14	.	TRBV7-2	TRBJ2-3
TGCAGTGCTAGAGATGTGGGGTGGCAGACCCAGTACTTC	CSARDVGWQTQYF	.	13	few	TRBV20-1	TRBJ2-5
TGTGCCAGCAGCTTAGCGTCTAACTACAATGAGCAGTTCTTC	CASSLASNYNEQFF	.	14	many	TRBV7-9	TRBJ2-1
TGTGCCAGCAGCCTCAGGGAGATCCCCTACAATGAGCAGTTCTTC	CASSLREIPYNEQFF	.	15	.	TRBV9	TRBJ2-1